The clone carrying this TCR beta chain was seen only a few times. Its cognate antigen is unknown. The source of the sample is a study of T cells after yellow fever vaccination. Findings and limits, study-wide: Most clones from primary vaccination were detected again post-booster (about 95% CD4, around 90% CD8). Only a small proportion of the clonotypes turned up in both the CD4 and the CD8 compartments, likely arising from convergent recombination. Bulk-population clonotypes that are abundant could appear as contaminants in FACS-sorted repertoires.

5'RACE template switching generated TCR cDNA, adding a universal primer site and UMIs. TCRdb used MiXCR to reprocess the 5' RACE reads, holding one entry per CDR3 protein. The sample lists around 320,000 distinct CDR3 sequences, 3.5% to 4.5% occurring once. Looked up from germline, CDR1 is SGHVS and CDR2 is FQNEAQ. The CDR3 covers 19 residues. The germline V and J ends were trimmed by 1 base and 4 bases, with 24 bases remaining between them. This chain uses TRBV7-8 with TRBJ2-3, with D perhaps TRBD1 or TRBD2 (5 bases each). The source was PBMCs, collected 15 days after the yellow fever booster vaccination. This TCR derives from a man aged 18 to 29 who received the YFV17D yellow fever vaccine. CDR3 in DNA: TGTGCCAGCAGCTTAGAGGCTTCCCCGGGGCGGAGTGTAGCAGATACGCAGTATTTT. Translation: CASSLEASPGRSVADTQYF.